This TCR beta chain was identified during a study of blood T cell repertoires in COVID-19. Assay used: immunoSEQ multiplex PCR; TCRdb lists only in-frame clones, some missing. The top ten hold roughly 16% of the sample, which has about 220,000 clones, roughly 89% seen once. J lost 4 bases, V lost 5 bases, and 2 bases had no gene match. The CDR3 has 14 residues. The V gene's germline CDR1 is LGHNA and CDR2 YSLEER. This sequence joins TRBV4-3 and TRBJ2-1; 10 positions match TRBD2. Sequencing used PBMCs or T cells enriched from blood (not recorded which). This clonotype was sampled from a man aged 30 to 39 who had been exposed to COVID-19. CDR3 DNA sequence: TGCGCCAGCAGCAAAGCGGGGGGGTACAATGAGCAGTTCTTC. Encoded protein: CASSKAGGYNEQFF.